This T cell receptor beta chain was retrieved from a study of CD8 T cells in Susac syndrome. Study-level results: As the study acknowledged, the number of individuals in its TCR sequencing and HLA analysis was relatively small.

Of note for this clonotype: No antigen is known for it.

Random hexamers served to reverse transcribe roughly 0.45 to 1 ug RNA. TCR beta CDR3 was amplified by immunoSEQ multiplex PCR. This amplification extended across 54 Vbeta and 13 Jbeta segments. Using its own MiXCR run on the immunoSEQ multiplex PCR reads, TCRdb lists one record per CDR3 protein. Seen here are 120,000 to 150,000 distinct CDR3 sequences, 85% to 95% observed once, and the top ten hold approximately 0.3%. The CDR3 loop spans 14 amino acids. V lost 2 bases and J lost 2; bases outside the gene matches: 3. Germline CDR1 and CDR2: MNHEY and SVGEGT. CD8+ and CD4+ T cells circulating in blood were sequenced for TCR beta. Controls matched for sex and age were healthy donors.

The receptor's source is a human donor in good health. Sequences were obtained from CD8+ T cells from PBMCs. The rearrangement joins TRBV6-2 or TRBV6-3 to TRBJ2-7; 7 positions match TRBD1. The CDR3 coding sequence is TGTGCCAGCAGTTACCGAGACAGGGCCTACGAGCAGTACTTC. Encoded protein: CASSYRDRAYEQYF.